This entry is about one TCR beta chain. V dropped 6 bases and J dropped 5 bases, with 20 bases sitting between them. CDR1 and CDR2 from the germline V gene are MDHEN and SYDVKM. The CDR3 runs to 16 residues. The sample is drawn from a study of shared clonotypes between healthy human individuals. Overall study: CD4 naive and CD4 memory each took three plates per donor, while CD8 naive took two and CD8 memory one.

It was at deep level that the assay was run. Sequenced by immunoSEQ multiplex PCR; TCRdb stores in-frame clones only, minus some. The sample gives hundreds of thousands of clones, around 73% of which show up once; around 2% is in the top ten. The origin of this receptor is a woman under 40 in good health. The chain couples TRBV28 to TRBJ2-1; weak D call: TRBD1 (5 bases). Material: memory CD4+ T cells sorted from blood. As for subset: CD45RA-negative fraction. The CDR3 bases are TGTGCCAGCAGCCACCTGGGTGGGGCAGAGGACAATGAGCAGTTCTTC. Its translation: CASSHLGGAEDNEQFF.